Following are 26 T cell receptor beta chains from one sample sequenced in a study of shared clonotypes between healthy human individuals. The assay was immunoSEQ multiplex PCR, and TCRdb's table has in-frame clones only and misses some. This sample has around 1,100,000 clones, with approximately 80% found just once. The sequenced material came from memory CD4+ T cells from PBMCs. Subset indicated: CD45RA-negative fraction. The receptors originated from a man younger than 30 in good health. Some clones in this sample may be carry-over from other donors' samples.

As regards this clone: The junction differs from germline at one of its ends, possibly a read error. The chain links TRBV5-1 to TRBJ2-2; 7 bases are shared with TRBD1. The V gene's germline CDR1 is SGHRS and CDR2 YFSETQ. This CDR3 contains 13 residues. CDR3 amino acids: CASSTGDTGELFF. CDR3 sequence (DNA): TGCGCCAGCAGCACAGGGGACACGGGGGAGCTGTTTTTT. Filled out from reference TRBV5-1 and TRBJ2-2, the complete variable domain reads KAGVTQTPRYLIKTRGQQVTLSCSPISGHRSVSWYQQTPGQGLQFLFEYFSETQRNKGNFPGRFSGRQFSNSRSEMNVSTLELGDSALYLCASSTGDTGELFFGEGSRLTVL.

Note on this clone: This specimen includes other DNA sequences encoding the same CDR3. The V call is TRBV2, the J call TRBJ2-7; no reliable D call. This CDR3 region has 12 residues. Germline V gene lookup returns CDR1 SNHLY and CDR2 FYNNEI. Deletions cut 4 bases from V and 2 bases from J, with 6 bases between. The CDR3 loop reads CASSGVAYEQYF. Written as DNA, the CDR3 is TGTGCCAGCAGTGGGGTCGCCTACGAGCAGTACTTC.

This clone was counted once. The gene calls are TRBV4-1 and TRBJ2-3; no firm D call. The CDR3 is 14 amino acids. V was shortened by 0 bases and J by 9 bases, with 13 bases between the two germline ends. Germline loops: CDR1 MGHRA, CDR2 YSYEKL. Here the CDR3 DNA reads TGCGCCAGCAGCCAAGATGGTACAACTGACACGCAGTATTTT. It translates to CASSQDGTTDTQYF.

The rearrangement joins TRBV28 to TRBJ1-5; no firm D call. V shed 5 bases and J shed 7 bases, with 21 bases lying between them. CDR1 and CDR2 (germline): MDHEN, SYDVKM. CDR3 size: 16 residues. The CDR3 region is CASSPPRTVWWQPQHF. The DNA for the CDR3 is TGTGCCAGCAGTCCACCCCGGACGGTGTGGTGGCAGCCCCAGCATTTT.

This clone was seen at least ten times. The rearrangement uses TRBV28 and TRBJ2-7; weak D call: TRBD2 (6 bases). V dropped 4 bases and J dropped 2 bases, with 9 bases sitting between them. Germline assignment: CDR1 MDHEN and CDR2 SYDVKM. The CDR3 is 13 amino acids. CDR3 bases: TGTGCCAGCAGTTCCCGGAGGGCCTACGAGCAGTACTTC. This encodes CASSSRRAYEQYF.

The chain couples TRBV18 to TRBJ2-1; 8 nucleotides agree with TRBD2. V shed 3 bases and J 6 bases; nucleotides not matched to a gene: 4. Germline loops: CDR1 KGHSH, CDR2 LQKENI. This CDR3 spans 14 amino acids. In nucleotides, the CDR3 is TGTGCCAGCTCACCTCTAGCGGGTCTCAATGAGCAGTTCTTC. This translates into CASSPLAGLNEQFF.

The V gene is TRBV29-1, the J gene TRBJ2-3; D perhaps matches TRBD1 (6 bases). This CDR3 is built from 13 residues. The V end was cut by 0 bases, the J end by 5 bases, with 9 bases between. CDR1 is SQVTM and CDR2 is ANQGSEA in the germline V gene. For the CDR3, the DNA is TGCAGCGTTGAAGAAGGGGGAAAAGATACGCAGTATTTT. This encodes CSVEEGGKDTQYF.

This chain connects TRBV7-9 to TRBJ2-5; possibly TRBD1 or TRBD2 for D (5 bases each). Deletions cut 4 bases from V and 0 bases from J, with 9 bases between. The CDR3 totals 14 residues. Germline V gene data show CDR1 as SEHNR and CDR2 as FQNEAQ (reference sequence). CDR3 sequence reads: CASSWGSNQETQYF. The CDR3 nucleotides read TGTGCCAGCAGCTGGGGGAGTAACCAAGAGACCCAGTACTTC.

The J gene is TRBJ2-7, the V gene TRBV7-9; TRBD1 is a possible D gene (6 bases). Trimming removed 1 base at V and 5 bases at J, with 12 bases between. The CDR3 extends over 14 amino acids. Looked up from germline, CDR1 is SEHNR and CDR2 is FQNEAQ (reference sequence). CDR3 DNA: TGTGCCAGCAGCTTAGGTGTGTCAGGGGACGAGCAGTACTTC. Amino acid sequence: CASSLGVSGDEQYF. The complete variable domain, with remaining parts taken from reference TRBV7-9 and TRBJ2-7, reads DTGVSQNPRHKITKRGQNVTFRCDPISEHNRLYWYRQTLGQGPEFLTYFQNEAQLEKSRLLSDRFSAERPKGSFSTLEIQRTEQGDSAMYLCASSLGVSGDEQYFGPGTRLTVT.

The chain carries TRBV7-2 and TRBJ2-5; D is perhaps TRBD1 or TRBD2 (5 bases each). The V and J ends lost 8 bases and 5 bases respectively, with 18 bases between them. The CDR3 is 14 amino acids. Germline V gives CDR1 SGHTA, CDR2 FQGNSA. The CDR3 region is CASGRGVVGETQYF. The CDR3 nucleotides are TGTGCCAGCGGACGGGGCGTCGTAGGGGAGACCCAGTACTTC.

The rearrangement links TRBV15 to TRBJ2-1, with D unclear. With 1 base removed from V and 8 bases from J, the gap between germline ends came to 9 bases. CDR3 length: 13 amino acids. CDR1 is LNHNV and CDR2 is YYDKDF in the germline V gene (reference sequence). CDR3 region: CATSRVRSYEQFF. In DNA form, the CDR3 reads TGTGCCACCAGCAGAGTTAGGTCTTATGAGCAGTTCTTC.

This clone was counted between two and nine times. CDR3 bases: TGTGCCAGCAGCTTGAATGGGGGGCGCGAGCAGTACTTC. It translates to CASSLNGGREQYF. V is TRBV5-6 and J is TRBJ2-7; possibly TRBD1 or TRBD2 for D (6 bases each). The CDR3 sequence is 13 residues long. Trimming took 1 base from V and 6 from J, leaving 11 bases between them. Germline CDR1 and CDR2: SGHDT and YYEEEE.

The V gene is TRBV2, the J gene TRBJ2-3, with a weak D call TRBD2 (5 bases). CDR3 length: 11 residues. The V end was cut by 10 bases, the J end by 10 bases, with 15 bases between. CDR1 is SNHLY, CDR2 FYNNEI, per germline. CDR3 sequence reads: CAIKGRRAQYF. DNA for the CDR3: TGTGCCATCAAAGGGAGAAGGGCGCAGTATTTT.

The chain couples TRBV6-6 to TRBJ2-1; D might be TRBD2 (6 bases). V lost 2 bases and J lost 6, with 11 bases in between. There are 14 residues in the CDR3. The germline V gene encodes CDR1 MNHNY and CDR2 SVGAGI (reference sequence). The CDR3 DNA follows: TGTGCCAGCAGTTACGGGGGGTCTCTCAATGAGCAGTTCTTC. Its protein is CASSYGGSLNEQFF.

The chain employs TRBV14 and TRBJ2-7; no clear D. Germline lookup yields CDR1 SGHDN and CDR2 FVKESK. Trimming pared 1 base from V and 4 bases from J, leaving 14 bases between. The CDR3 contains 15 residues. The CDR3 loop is CASSQGVSPGYEQYF. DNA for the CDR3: TGTGCCAGCAGCCAAGGGGTGTCCCCAGGTTACGAGCAGTACTTC.

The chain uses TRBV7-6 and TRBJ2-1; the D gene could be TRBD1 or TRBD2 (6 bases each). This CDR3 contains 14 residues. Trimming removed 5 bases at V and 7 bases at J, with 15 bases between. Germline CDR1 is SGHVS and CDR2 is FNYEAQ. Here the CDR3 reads CASSPFGGGNEQFF. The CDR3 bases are TGTGCCAGCAGCCCATTCGGAGGGGGGAATGAGCAGTTCTTC.

CDR3 protein: CASSPGINTEAFF. The CDR3 region has the DNA TGTGCCAGCAGCCCCGGGATCAACACTGAAGCTTTCTTT. This rearrangement joins TRBV5-6 to TRBJ1-1; D remains unclear. The CDR3 spans 13 residues. Per germline, CDR1 SGHDT and CDR2 YYEEEE. V was trimmed by 4 bases and J by 2 bases, leaving 9 bases between them.

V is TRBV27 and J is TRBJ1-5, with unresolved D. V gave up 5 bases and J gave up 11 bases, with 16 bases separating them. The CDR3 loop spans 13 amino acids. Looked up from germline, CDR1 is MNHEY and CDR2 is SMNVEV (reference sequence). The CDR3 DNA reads TGTGCCAGCAGTCCTGACCGTGTGGGGTCCCAGCATTTT. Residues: CASSPDRVGSQHF.

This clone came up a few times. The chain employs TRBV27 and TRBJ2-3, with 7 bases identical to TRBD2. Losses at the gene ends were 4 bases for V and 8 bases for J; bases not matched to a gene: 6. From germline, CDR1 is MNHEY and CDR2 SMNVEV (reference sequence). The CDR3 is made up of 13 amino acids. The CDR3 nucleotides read TGTGCCAGCAGTTCTAGCGGAATTGGTACGCAGTATTTT. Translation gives CASSSSGIGTQYF.

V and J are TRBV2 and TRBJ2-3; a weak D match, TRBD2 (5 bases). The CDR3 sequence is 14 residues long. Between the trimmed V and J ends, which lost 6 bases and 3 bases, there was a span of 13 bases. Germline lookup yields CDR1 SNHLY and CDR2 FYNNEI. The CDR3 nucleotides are TGTGCCAGCAGGCGGGCGGAGCTAACAGATACGCAGTATTTT. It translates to CASRRAELTDTQYF.

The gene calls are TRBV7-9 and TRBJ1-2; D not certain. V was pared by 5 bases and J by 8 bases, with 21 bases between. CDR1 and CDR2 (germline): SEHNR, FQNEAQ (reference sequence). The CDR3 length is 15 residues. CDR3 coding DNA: TGTGCCAGCAGCCCCGACGGATTTGCCTTGTGGGGCTACACCTTC. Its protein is CASSPDGFALWGYTF.

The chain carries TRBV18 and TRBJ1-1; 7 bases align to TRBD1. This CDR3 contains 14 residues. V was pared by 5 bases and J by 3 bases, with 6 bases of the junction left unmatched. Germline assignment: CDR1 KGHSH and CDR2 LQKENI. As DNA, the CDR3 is TGTGCCAGCTCAGCGACAGGGCGGGACACTGAAGCTTTCTTT. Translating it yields CASSATGRDTEAFF.

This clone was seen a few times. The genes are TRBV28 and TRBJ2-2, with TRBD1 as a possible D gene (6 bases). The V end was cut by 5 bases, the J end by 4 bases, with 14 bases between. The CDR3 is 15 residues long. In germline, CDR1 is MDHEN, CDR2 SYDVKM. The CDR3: CASSLQGHPTGELFF. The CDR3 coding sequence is TGTGCCAGCAGTCTGCAGGGGCACCCCACCGGGGAGCTGTTTTTT. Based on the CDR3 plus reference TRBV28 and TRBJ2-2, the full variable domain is DVKVTQSSRYLVKRTGEKVFLECVQDMDHENMFWYRQDPGLGLRLIYFSYDVKMKEKGDIPEGYSVSREKKERFSLILESASTNQTSMYLCASSLQGHPTGELFFGEGSRLTVL.

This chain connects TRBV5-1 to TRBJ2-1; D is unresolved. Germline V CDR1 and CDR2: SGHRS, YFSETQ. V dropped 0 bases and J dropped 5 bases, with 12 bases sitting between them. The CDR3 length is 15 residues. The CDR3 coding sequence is TGCGCCAGCAGCTTGGTTCTAGGACCTAACAATGAGCAGTTCTTC. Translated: CASSLVLGPNNEQFF. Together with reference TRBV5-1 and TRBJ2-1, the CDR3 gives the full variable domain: KAGVTQTPRYLIKTRGQQVTLSCSPISGHRSVSWYQQTPGQGLQFLFEYFSETQRNKGNFPGRFSGRQFSNSRSEMNVSTLELGDSALYLCASSLVLGPNNEQFFGPGTRLTVL.

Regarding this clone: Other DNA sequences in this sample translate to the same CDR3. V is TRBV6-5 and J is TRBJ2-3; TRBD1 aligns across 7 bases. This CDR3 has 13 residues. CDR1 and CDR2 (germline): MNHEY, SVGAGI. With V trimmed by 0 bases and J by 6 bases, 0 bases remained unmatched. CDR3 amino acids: CASSYSRGDTQYF. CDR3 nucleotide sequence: TGTGCCAGCAGTTACTCCAGGGGGGATACGCAGTATTTT.

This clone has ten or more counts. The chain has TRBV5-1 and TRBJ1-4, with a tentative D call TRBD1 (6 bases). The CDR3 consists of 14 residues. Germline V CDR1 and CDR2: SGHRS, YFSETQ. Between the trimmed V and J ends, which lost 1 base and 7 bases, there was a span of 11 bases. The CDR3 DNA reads TGCGCCAGCAGCTTGTGGGGGCCTGGTGAAAAACTGTTTTTT. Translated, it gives CASSLWGPGEKLFF.